Here is one T cell receptor (beta chain) with its context. Its target is not known. TCRdb re-called the 5' RACE reads with MiXCR, one entry per CDR3 protein. The sample gives a few hundred thousand distinct CDR3 sequences, 9.5% to 13% of which show up once; roughly 9.5% is in the top ten. The data derive from a study of CD8 T cells in ankylosing spondylitis. Notes on the study in general: Certain motif variants had earlier been reported in reactive arthritis synovial fluid and blood. CD8+ cells made up the disease-linked clones, which were relatively rare in peripheral blood. What appeared characteristic of ankylosing spondylitis blood was a TCR beta motif of several highly homologous variants. It was reported that disease-linked clones were significantly enriched in matched ankylosing spondylitis synovial fluid.

The trim removed 3 bases at V and 4 bases at J, leaving 8 bases unmatched. The CDR3 runs 14 residues. Per germline, CDR1 DFQATT and CDR2 SNEGSKA (reference sequence). J is TRBJ1-2 and V is TRBV20-1; TRBD1 matches 7 bases. This receptor was obtained from a female donor with ankylosing spondylitis or in good health (not recorded which). The specimen was blood, either unsorted or a sorted T cell fraction (not recorded which). The CDR3 nucleotides read TGCAGTGCTAGTCCACAGGGGATAGGCTATGGCTACACCTTC. Protein product: CSASPQGIGYGYTF.